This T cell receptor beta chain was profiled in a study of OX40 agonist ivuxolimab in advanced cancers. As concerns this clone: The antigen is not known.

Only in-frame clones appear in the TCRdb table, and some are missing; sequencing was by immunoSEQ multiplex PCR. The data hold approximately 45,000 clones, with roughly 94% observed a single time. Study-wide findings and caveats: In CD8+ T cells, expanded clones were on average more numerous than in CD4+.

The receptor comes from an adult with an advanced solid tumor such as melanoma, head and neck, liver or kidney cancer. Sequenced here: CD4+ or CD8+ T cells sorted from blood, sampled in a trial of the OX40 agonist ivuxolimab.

CDR3 protein: CASSLGGHTEAFF. The CDR3 region has the DNA TGTGCCAGCAGCTTAGGGGGCCACACTGAAGCTTTCTTT. The J gene is TRBJ1-1, the V gene TRBV7-9; possibly TRBD1 for D (5 bases). CDR3 length equals 13 residues. Germline assignment: CDR1 SEHNR and CDR2 FQNEAQ (reference sequence). V lost 1 base and J lost 3, with 6 bases in between.